The 23 T cell receptor beta chains below all came from one sample that was sequenced in a study of CD8 T cells in Susac syndrome. A quantity of roughly 0.5 to 1 ug RNA underwent reverse transcription using random hexamers. MiXCR, run by TCRdb on the immunoSEQ multiplex PCR reads, gives a single entry per CDR3 protein. This sample has 300,000 to 350,000 distinct CDR3 sequences; about 91% occur once, and the top ten carry roughly 0.059%. The material sequenced was CD4+ T cells from PBMCs. The source of these receptors is a human donor with multiple sclerosis.

The chain employs TRBV29-1 and TRBJ2-3; D is unclear. CDR1 is SQVTM, CDR2 ANQGSEA, per germline. This CDR3 region has 13 residues. V was cut by 4 bases and J by 2 bases, with 10 bases left in between. Here the CDR3 reads CSVARQHTDTQYF. CDR3 in DNA: TGCAGCGTTGCCCGCCAGCACACAGATACGCAGTATTTT.

The rearrangement uses TRBV12-3 or TRBV12-4 and TRBJ1-5, with D maybe TRBD1 (5 bases). CDR3 length: 15 residues. V was clipped by 6 bases and J by 0 bases, with 12 bases between them. The CDR3 loop reads CASSTTVDSNQPQHF. The CDR3 nucleotides read TGTGCCAGCAGCACGACAGTCGATAGCAATCAGCCCCAGCATTTT.

The rearrangement joins TRBV30 to TRBJ2-5; D may be TRBD1 or TRBD2 (6 bases each). The CDR3 totals 15 residues. V gave up 3 bases and J gave up 1 base, with 15 bases separating them. CDR1 GTSNPN and CDR2 SVGIG come from the germline V gene (reference sequence). The CDR3 region has the DNA TGTGCCTGGAGAGTAGGGGGGAAACTCCAAGAGACCCAGTACTTC. Amino acid sequence: CAWRVGGKLQETQYF.

The gene calls are TRBV5-6 and TRBJ2-1, with a tentative D call TRBD1 (6 bases). The CDR3 sequence is 13 residues long. With 2 bases removed from V and 10 bases from J, the gap between germline ends came to 13 bases. CDR1 is SGHDT, CDR2 YYEEEE, per germline. The CDR3 nucleotides are TGTGCCAGCAGCTTCACCCCCGGGACAGAGCAGTTCTTC. This gives the protein CASSFTPGTEQFF.

J is TRBJ1-5 and V is TRBV6-6; D unclear. The length of the CDR3 is 15 residues. CDR1 and CDR2 (germline): MNHNY, SVGAGI (reference sequence). V was clipped by 2 bases and J by 1 base, with 9 bases between them. The CDR3 DNA follows: TGTGCCAGCAGTTACAATGGGCAGAGCAATCAGCCCCAGCATTTT. Protein: CASSYNGQSNQPQHF.

The chain is built from TRBV13 and TRBJ2-7; TRBD2 matches 16 bases. Looked up from germline, CDR1 is PRHDT and CDR2 is FYEKMQ (reference sequence). This CDR3 spans 14 amino acids. V was clipped by 3 bases and J by 9 bases; unmatched bases: 2. Here the CDR3 reads CASSLGLAGGLQYF. The CDR3 DNA sequence: TGTGCCAGCAGCTTGGGACTAGCGGGAGGGCTGCAGTACTTC.

This chain connects TRBV23-1 to TRBJ2-5; maybe TRBD1 (7 bases). TRBV23-1 is treated as an ORF (open reading frame) with a function not yet certain. V was pared by 6 bases and J by 5 bases, with 13 bases between. This CDR3 region has 13 residues. CDR3 in amino acids: CASRETGRETQYF. The CDR3 DNA sequence: TGCGCCAGCAGGGAGACAGGGAGGGAGACCCAGTACTTC.

V is TRBV7-2 and J is TRBJ2-1, with 15 bases aligning to TRBD2. The CDR3 sequence is 15 residues long. Per the germline V gene, CDR1 is SGHTA and CDR2 is FQGNSA. J gave up 9 bases and V 4 bases, and 4 bases lay outside the gene matches. The CDR3 bases are TGTGCCAGCAGCTCCGGACTAGCGGGGGGGACTGAGCAGTTCTTC. This gives the protein CASSSGLAGGTEQFF.

V is TRBV6-4 and J is TRBJ2-5; 8 bases map to TRBD2. CDR3 length equals 16 residues. Germline assignment: CDR1 MRHNA and CDR2 SNTAGT. J was trimmed by 1 base and V by 7 bases; bases with no gene match: 11. CDR3 sequence reads: CASTSAPAGVQETQYF. For the CDR3, the DNA is TGTGCCAGCACTTCAGCACCAGCGGGAGTCCAAGAGACCCAGTACTTC.

This rearrangement joins TRBV6-2 or TRBV6-3 to TRBJ1-5; perhaps TRBD1 as D (5 bases). Trimming took 0 bases from V and 7 from J, leaving 13 bases between them. The CDR3 has 15 amino acids. CDR1 and CDR2 from the germline V gene are MNHEY and SVGEGT. Here the CDR3 DNA reads TGTGCCAGCAGTTACTCGGCCATGAGGGGACAGCCCCAGCATTTT. As protein: CASSYSAMRGQPQHF.

The chain employs TRBV7-9 and TRBJ2-1, with D perhaps TRBD2 (5 bases). CDR3 size: 15 residues. Trimming removed 4 bases at V and 6 bases at J, with 16 bases between. Germline CDR1 is SEHNR and CDR2 is FQNEAQ (reference sequence). The CDR3 region has the DNA TGTGCCAGCAGCTCGCCCCCTCGGGCGGGCAATGAGCAGTTCTTC. Amino acids: CASSSPPRAGNEQFF.

The chain employs TRBV5-6 and TRBJ2-1; 11 nucleotides agree with TRBD2. With 8 bases clipped from V and 8 bases from J, the junction kept 9 bases outside the gene matches. CDR3 size: 14 residues. Germline CDR1 SGHDT, CDR2 YYEEEE. CDR3 region: CASKTSGGGDEQFF. CDR3 coding DNA: TGTGCCAGTAAAACTAGCGGGGGAGGGGATGAGCAGTTCTTC.

The gene calls are TRBV4-1 and TRBJ1-4; a weak D match, TRBD1 (5 bases). The CDR3 loop spans 16 amino acids. V was cut by 2 bases and J by 8 bases, with 18 bases left in between. The V gene's germline CDR1 is MGHRA and CDR2 YSYEKL. The chain's CDR3 is CASSQSLRERDEKLFF. The CDR3 nucleotides are TGCGCCAGCAGCCAATCTTTGCGGGAGCGGGACGAAAAACTGTTTTTT.

The chain recombines TRBV7-2 with TRBJ2-2; D is uncertain. CDR1 is SGHTA and CDR2 is FQGNSA in the germline V gene. CDR3 length: 16 amino acids. V was pared by 5 bases and J by 3 bases, with 16 bases between. The CDR3 DNA reads as TGTGCCAGCAGCCCGGGTGGCGGCCCCGACACCGGGGAGCTGTTTTTT. It specifies CASSPGGGPDTGELFF.

The chain recombines TRBV7-9 with TRBJ1-1, with 9 bases fitting TRBD1. V lost 4 bases, J lost 3 bases, and 3 bases stayed unmatched. Germline V CDR1 and CDR2: SEHNR, FQNEAQ (reference sequence). The CDR3 loop spans 14 amino acids. The CDR3 here is CASSSQGAHTEAFF. The CDR3 DNA reads as TGTGCCAGCAGCTCACAGGGGGCGCACACTGAAGCTTTCTTT. Using reference TRBV7-9 and TRBJ1-1 for the parts outside the CDR3, the full variable domain is DTGVSQNPRHKITKRGQNVTFRCDPISEHNRLYWYRQTLGQGPEFLTYFQNEAQLEKSRLLSDRFSAERPKGSFSTLEIQRTEQGDSAMYLCASSSQGAHTEAFFGQGTRLTVV.

The chain is built from TRBV19 and TRBJ2-2, with 8 bases aligning to TRBD2. CDR3 length equals 17 residues. J lost 0 bases, V lost 6 bases, and 9 bases had no gene match. Germline V gene sequence: CDR1 LNHDA, CDR2 SQIVND (reference sequence). CDR3 sequence reads: CASSPGRGATNTGELFF. CDR3 nucleotide sequence: TGTGCCAGTAGCCCCGGGCGGGGGGCCACGAACACCGGGGAGCTGTTTTTT. The full variable domain, in which reference TRBV19 and TRBJ2-2 provide the parts outside the CDR3, is DGGITQSPKYLFRKEGQNVTLSCEQNLNHDAMYWYRQDPGQGLRLIYYSQIVNDFQKGDIAEGYSVSREKKESFPLTVTSAQKNPTAFYLCASSPGRGATNTGELFFGEGSRLTVL.

The V gene is TRBV5-4, the J gene TRBJ2-2, with 7 bases identical to TRBD1. Germline trimming cut 2 bases from V and 4 bases from J; bases unmatched to any gene: 8. The CDR3 spans 16 residues. Germline loops: CDR1 SGHNT, CDR2 YYREEE (reference sequence). In DNA, the CDR3 is TGTGCCAGCAGCTTCGCCGAGACAGGGTTCACCGGGGAGCTGTTTTTT. Amino acids: CASSFAETGFTGELFF.

The chain uses TRBV12-3 or TRBV12-4 and TRBJ2-6, with D possibly being TRBD1 (6 bases). Trimming pared 3 bases from V and 0 bases from J, leaving 18 bases between. The length of the CDR3 is 19 residues. In nucleotides, the CDR3 is TGTGCCAGCAGTTTTCCCTCCAAGGACAGATTCTCTGGGGCCAACGTCCTGACTTTC. Its protein product is CASSFPSKDRFSGANVLTF.

The chain recombines TRBV4-1 with TRBJ2-1; 16 nucleotides align to TRBD2. The CDR3 is made up of 18 amino acids. Trimming removed 3 bases from V and 0 bases from J; junction bases left unmatched: 2. The germline V gene encodes CDR1 MGHRA and CDR2 YSYEKL. For the CDR3, the DNA is TGCGCCAGCAGCCAGGGACTAGCGGGGGGGCCCTCCTACAATGAGCAGTTCTTC. It encodes CASSQGLAGGPSYNEQFF.

The V call is TRBV24-1, the J call TRBJ2-2; no definite D call. Germline CDR1 KGHDR, CDR2 SFDVKD. V was shortened by 5 bases and J by 1 base, with 7 bases between the two germline ends. There are 14 residues in the CDR3. The chain's CDR3 is CATSVGVNTGELFF. CDR3 in DNA: TGTGCCACCAGTGTTGGAGTGAACACCGGGGAGCTGTTTTTT.

The chain carries TRBV21-1 and TRBJ1-1. TRBV21-1 has pseudogene status. The CDR3 is made up of 16 amino acids. The CDR3 DNA sequence: TGTGCCAGCAGCCCCGCTCGGGTATCCCTGAGCACTGAAGCTTTCTTT. This translates into CASSPARVSLSTEAFF.

The CDR3 sequence: CASSGTVTSGGLQETQYF. CDR3 coding DNA: TGTGCCAGCAGCGGAACAGTTACTAGCGGGGGTCTACAAGAGACCCAGTACTTC. The chain uses TRBV9 and TRBJ2-5, with TRBD2 matching 11 bases. V gave up 3 bases and J gave up 2 bases; unmatched junction bases: 12. CDR3 length equals 18 residues. CDR1 SGDLS and CDR2 YYNGEE come from the germline V gene. The variable domain in full, with the rest retrieved from reference TRBV9 and TRBJ2-5, is DSGVTQTPKHLITATGQRVTLRCSPRSGDLSVYWYQQSLDQGLQFLIQYYNGEERAKGNILERFSAQQFPDLHSELNLSSLELGDSALYFCASSGTVTSGGLQETQYFGPGTRLLVL.

The rearrangement links TRBV27 to TRBJ1-5; the D is unclear. The ends were cut back, 5 bases at V and 9 bases at J, with 17 bases in the middle. The CDR3 spans 14 residues. Germline CDR1 and CDR2: MNHEY and SMNVEV (reference sequence). Written as DNA, the CDR3 is TGTGCCAGCAGTCCCCTCGGGTCCCTTCTGCCCCAGCATTTT. Protein: CASSPLGSLLPQHF.